The clone carrying this T cell receptor beta chain came up once. Its antigen is unidentified. A far larger clone is one nucleotide away, so this likely arose from a read error. The CDR3 does not end in the conserved phenylalanine or tryptophan, so this is likely a read error. Healthy and HIV-negative, the adult donors had no recent acute infections or vaccinations. These data come from a study of shared clonotypes between healthy human individuals. Background on the study: Ranging from 18 to 49 in age, donors were a couple of women and a few men.

Study findings and constraints: The diversity represented, both genetic and in exposure history, was limited by few donors.

This CDR3 has 16 amino acids. V dropped 2 bases and J dropped 1 base, with 17 bases sitting between them. Germline V gives CDR1 GTSNPN, CDR2 SVGIG (reference sequence). Researchers divided each subset's genomic DNA evenly across several immunoSEQ plates. Clones were read by immunoSEQ multiplex PCR, and TCRdb kept only the in-frame ones, dropping some. Of about 490,000 clones in the sample, almost 80% were seen once. The chain joins TRBV30 to TRBJ1-1; possible D gene TRBD1, 5 bases. The source material was PBMCs. The receptor comes from a woman aged 40-49 years in good health. Some clones in this sample may be carry-over from other donors' samples. In DNA form, the CDR3 reads TGTGCCTGGAGTAATTCCAGGGTTAGGCCGAACACTGAAGCTTTCCTT. Amino acid sequence: CAWSNSRVRPNTEAFL.